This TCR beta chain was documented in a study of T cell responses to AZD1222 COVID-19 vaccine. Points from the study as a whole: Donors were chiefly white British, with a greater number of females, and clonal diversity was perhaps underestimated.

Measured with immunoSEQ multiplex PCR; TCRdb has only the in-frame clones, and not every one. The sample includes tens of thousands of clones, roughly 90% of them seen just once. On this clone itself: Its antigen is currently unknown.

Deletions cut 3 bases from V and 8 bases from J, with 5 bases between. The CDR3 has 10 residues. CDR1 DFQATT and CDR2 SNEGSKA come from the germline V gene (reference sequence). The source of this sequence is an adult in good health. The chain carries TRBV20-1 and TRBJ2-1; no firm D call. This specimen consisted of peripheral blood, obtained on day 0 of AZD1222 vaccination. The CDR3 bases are TGCAGTGCTAGCACGGATGAGCAGTTCTTC. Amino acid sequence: CSASTDEQFF.